The clone carrying this T cell receptor (beta chain) is labeled medium-sized based on frequency. Its antigen is unknown. From germline, CDR1 is DFQATT and CDR2 SNEGSKA (reference sequence). The CDR3 covers 11 residues. A DNA sequence was not provided. This sample stems from a study of synovial regulatory T cells in juvenile arthritis. Synovial fluid was collected with matched peripheral blood from each patient with active arthritis. Patients were aged median 11.6 years with disease lasting median approximately seven years. General study points: Across patients, iaTreg TCR repertoires were mostly private, partly shared with synovial Teff and blood CPL.

Generated by immunoSEQ multiplex PCR, the TCRdb table keeps only in-frame clones and is missing some. This sample carries roughly 860 clones, with 5% to 7% going to the ten biggest clones. The genes are TRBV20-1 and TRBJ1-2; the TRBD1 assignment by TCRdb is unverifiable without DNA. This receptor was identified in a donor aged 2-35 years with juvenile idiopathic arthritis. Sequenced material: Treg cells from the synovium. This chain's CDR3 is CSARQNYGYTF.